This TCR beta chain was observed in a study of blood T cell repertoires in COVID-19. Study-wide context: COVID-19 samples from acute and convalescent phases originated in the United States, Italy and Spain.

Libraries were prepared by immunoSEQ multiplex PCR; TCRdb keeps only in-frame clonotypes and omits some of them. The data show 25,000 to 35,000 clones, roughly nine tenths seen once. The germline V gene has CDR1 SGHVS and CDR2 FQNEAQ. The CDR3 runs 17 residues. The germline V and J ends were trimmed by 2 bases and 4 bases, with 21 bases remaining between them. The source is a man between 65 and 80 years old with active COVID-19. Sequencing was carried out using peripheral blood. V and J are TRBV7-8 and TRBJ2-7; tentative D call: TRBD1 (7 bases). The CDR3 reads CASSLPPGGQARYEQYF. The DNA for the CDR3 is TGTGCCAGCAGCTTACCCCCAGGGGGGCAAGCAAGGTACGAGCAGTACTTC.